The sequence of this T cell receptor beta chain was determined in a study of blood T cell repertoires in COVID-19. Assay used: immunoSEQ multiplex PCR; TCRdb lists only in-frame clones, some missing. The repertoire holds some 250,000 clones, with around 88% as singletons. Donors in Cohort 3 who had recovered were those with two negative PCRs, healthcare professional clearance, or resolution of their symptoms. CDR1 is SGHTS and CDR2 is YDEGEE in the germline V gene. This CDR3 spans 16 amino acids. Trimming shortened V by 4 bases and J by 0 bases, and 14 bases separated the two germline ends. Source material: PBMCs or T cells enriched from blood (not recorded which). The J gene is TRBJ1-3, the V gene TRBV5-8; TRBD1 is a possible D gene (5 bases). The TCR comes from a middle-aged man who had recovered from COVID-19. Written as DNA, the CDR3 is TGTGCCAGCAGCGGCGGGACTCCGTACTCTGGAAACACCATATATTTT. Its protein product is CASSGGTPYSGNTIYF.